Described below is a single TCR beta chain sequence and its context. Recruits, aged roughly 18 to 95 years, lived in 24 US areas. Clinical history reported by participants formed the basis on which cohorts were assigned. Donors in Cohort 3 who had recovered were those with two negative PCRs, healthcare professional clearance, or resolution of their symptoms. The data stem from a study of blood T cell repertoires in COVID-19. The CDR3 is 14 amino acids. Deletions cut 0 bases from V and 1 base from J, with 10 bases between. From germline, CDR1 is SQVTM and CDR2 ANQGSEA. In the original processing: How many nucleated cells were present was estimated from reference gene primer amplification. TCRdb keeps only in-frame clones here, not all; method: immunoSEQ multiplex PCR. That table furnishes V, J and clone size, whereas the DNA furnished D and trimming. The table includes more than 200,000 clones, 87% detected once.

The sample comprised PBMCs or T cells enriched from blood (not recorded which). The TCR comes from a man under 40 who had recovered from COVID-19. The chain has TRBV29-1 and TRBJ2-7; D is perhaps TRBD2 (5 bases). The CDR3 DNA reads TGCAGCGTTGAAGACACTAGAAGGTCCTACGAGCAGTACTTC. Translation: CSVEDTRRSYEQYF.